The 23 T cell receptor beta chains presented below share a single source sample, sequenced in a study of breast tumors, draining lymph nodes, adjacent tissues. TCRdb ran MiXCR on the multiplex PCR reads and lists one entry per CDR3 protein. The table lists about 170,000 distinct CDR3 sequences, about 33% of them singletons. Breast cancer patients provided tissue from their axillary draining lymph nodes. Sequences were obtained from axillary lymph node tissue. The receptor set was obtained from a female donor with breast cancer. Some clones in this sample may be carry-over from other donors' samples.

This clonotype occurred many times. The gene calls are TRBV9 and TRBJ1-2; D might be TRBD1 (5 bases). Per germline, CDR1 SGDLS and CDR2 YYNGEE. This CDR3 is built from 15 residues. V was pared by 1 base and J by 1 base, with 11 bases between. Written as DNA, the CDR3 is TGTGCCAGCAGCGTAACCGGGACGGTTAACTATGGCTACACCTTC. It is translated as CASSVTGTVNYGYTF.

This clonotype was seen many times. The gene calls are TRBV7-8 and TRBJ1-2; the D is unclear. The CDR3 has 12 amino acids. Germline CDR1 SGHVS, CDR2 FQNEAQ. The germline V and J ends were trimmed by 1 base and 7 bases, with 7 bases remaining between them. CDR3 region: CASSLGAFGYTF. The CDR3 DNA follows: TGTGCCAGCAGCTTAGGGGCTTTTGGCTACACCTTC.

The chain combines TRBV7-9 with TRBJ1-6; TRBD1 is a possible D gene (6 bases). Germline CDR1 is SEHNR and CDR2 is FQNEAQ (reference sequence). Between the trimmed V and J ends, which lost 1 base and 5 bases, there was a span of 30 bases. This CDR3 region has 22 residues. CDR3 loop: CASSLVTAGADSYEQDNSPLHF. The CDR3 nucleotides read TGTGCCAGCAGCTTAGTCACGGCAGGGGCAGACTCCTACGAGCAGGATAATTCACCCCTCCACTTT.

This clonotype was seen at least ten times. In DNA, the CDR3 is TGTGCCAGCAGTGAGCGCGGGACCATACGCGACTATGGCTACACCTTC. Protein product: CASSERGTIRDYGYTF. The rearrangement joins TRBV2 to TRBJ1-2; possible D gene TRBD1, 5 bases. The CDR3 is 16 amino acids. Between the trimmed V and J ends, which lost 3 bases and 3 bases, there was a span of 17 bases. The germline CDR1 and CDR2 sequences are SNHLY and FYNNEI.

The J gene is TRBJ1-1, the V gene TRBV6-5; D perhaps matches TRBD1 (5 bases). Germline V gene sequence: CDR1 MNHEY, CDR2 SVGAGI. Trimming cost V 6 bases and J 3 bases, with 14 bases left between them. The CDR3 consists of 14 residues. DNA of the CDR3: TGTGCCAGCAGCACCGGGGGAGGGTACACTGAAGCTTTCTTT. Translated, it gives CASSTGGGYTEAFF.

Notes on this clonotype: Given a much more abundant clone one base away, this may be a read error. The CDR3 DNA reads TGTGCCAGCAGTTTCTCTAGGAGCGGGGCTACTAGCACAGATACGCAGTATTTT. It yields the protein CASSFSRSGATSTDTQYF. V gene TRBV12-3 or TRBV12-4 combines with J gene TRBJ2-3; 7 bases match TRBD2. This CDR3 contains 18 residues. The junction had 12 bases not matched to a gene; V was cut back by 3 bases and J by 0 bases.

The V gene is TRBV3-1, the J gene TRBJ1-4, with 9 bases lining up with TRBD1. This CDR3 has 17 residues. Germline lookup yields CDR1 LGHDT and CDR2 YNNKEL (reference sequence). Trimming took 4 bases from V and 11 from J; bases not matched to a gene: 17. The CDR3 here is CASSPPPGDRDQRKLFF. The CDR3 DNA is TGTGCCAGCAGCCCCCCTCCCGGGGACAGGGACCAGCGGAAACTGTTTTTT. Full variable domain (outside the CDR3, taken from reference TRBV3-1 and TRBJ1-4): DTAVSQTPKYLVTQMGNDKSIKCEQNLGHDTMYWYKQDSKKFLKIMFSYNNKELIINETVPNRFSPKSPDKAHLNLHINSLELGDSAVYFCASSPPPGDRDQRKLFFGSGTQLSVL.

CDR3 region: CASNRVYEQYF. For the CDR3, the DNA is TGTGCCAGCAACAGGGTCTACGAGCAGTACTTC. The chain has TRBV2 and TRBJ2-7; D might be TRBD1 (6 bases). V shed 7 bases and J shed 3 bases, with 7 bases lying between them. CDR3 size: 11 residues. The germline CDR1 and CDR2 sequences are SNHLY and FYNNEI.

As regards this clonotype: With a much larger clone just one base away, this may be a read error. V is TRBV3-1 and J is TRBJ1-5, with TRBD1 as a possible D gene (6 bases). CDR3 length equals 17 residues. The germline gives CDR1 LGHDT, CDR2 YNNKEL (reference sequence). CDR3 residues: CASSPPQPGARNRPQHF. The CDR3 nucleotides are TGTGCCAGCAGCCCTCCACAACCAGGGGCACGCAATCGGCCCCAGCATTTT.

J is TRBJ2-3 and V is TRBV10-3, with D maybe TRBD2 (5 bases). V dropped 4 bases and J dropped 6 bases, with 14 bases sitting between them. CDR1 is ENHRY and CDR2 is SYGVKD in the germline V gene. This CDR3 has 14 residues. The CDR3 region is CAISAGPGVDTQYF. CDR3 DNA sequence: TGTGCCATCAGTGCAGGTCCCGGGGTTGATACGCAGTATTTT.

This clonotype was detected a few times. The CDR3 nucleotides read TGTGCCAGCACCTTCTCCCGGACAGGGCGAGAGACCCAGTACTTC. Translation gives CASTFSRTGRETQYF. The chain recombines TRBV12-3 or TRBV12-4 with TRBJ2-5, with TRBD1 matching 8 bases. The CDR3 has 15 amino acids. With 7 bases clipped from V and 4 bases from J, the junction kept 11 bases outside the gene matches.

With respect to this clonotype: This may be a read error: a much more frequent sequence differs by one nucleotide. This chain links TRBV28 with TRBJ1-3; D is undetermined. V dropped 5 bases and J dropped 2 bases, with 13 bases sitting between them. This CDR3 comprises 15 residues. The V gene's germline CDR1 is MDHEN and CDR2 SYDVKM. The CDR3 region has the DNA TGTGCCAGCAGTCCGAAGCTAAGCCCTGGAAACACCATATATTTT. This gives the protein CASSPKLSPGNTIYF.

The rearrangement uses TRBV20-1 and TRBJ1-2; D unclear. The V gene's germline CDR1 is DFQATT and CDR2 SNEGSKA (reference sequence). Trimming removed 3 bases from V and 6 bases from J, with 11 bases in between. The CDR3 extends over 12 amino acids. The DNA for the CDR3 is TGCAGTGCTAGTTTGCAGCACCATGGCTACACCTTC. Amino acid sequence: CSASLQHHGYTF.

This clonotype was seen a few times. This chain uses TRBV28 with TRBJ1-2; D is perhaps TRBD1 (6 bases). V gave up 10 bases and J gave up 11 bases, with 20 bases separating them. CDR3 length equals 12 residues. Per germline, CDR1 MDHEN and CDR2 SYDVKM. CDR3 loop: CATEDSWEWYTF. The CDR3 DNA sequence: TGTGCCACCGAGGACAGCTGGGAATGGTACACCTTC.

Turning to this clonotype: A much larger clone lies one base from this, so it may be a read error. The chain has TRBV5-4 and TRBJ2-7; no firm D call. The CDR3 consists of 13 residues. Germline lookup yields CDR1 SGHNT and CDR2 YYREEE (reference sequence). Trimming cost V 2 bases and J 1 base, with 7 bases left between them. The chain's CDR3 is CASSLGRSYEQYF. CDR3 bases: TGTGCCAGCAGCTTAGGCAGATCCTACGAGCAGTACTTC.

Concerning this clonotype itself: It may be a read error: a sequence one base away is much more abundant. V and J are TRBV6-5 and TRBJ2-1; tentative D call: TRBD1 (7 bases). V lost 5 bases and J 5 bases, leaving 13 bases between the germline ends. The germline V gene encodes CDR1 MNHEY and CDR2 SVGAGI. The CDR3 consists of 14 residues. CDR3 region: CASSHGGQNNEQFF. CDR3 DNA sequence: TGTGCCAGCAGTCACGGGGGACAGAACAATGAGCAGTTCTTC.

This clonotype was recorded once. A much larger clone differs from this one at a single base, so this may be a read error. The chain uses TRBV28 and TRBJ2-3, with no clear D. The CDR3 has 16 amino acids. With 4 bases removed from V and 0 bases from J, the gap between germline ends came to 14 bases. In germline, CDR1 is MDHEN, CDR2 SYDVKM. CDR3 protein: CASSSIIGRSTDTQYF. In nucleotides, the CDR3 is TGTGCCAGCAGTTCTATCATAGGGCGGAGCACAGATACGCAGTATTTT. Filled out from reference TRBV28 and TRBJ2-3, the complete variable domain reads DVKVTQSSRYLVKRTGEKVFLECVQDMDHENMFWYRQDPGLGLRLIYFSYDVKMKEKGDIPEGYSVSREKKERFSLILESASTNQTSMYLCASSSIIGRSTDTQYFGPGTRLTVL.

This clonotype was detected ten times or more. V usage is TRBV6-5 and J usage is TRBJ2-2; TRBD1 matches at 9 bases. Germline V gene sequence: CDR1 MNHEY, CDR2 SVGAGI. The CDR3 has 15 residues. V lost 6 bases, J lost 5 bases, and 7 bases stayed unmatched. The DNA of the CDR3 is TGTGCCAGCAGCCCCGGGACAGGGATAACCGGGGAGCTGTTTTTT. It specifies CASSPGTGITGELFF.

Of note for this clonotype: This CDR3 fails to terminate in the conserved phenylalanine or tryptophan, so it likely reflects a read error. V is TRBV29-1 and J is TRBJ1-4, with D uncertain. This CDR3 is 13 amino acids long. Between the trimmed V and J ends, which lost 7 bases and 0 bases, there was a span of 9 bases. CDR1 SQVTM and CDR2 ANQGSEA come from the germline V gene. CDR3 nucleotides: TGCAGCGGCAGATCGTCAACTAATGAAAAACTGTTTTTA. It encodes CSGRSSTNEKLFL.

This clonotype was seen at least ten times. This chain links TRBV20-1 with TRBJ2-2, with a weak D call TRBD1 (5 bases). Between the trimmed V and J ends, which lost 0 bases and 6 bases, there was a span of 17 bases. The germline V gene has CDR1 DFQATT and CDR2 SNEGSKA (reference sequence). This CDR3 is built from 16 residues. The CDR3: CSARDWERGSAGELFF. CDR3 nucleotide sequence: TGCAGTGCTAGAGATTGGGAAAGGGGTTCGGCCGGGGAGCTGTTTTTT.

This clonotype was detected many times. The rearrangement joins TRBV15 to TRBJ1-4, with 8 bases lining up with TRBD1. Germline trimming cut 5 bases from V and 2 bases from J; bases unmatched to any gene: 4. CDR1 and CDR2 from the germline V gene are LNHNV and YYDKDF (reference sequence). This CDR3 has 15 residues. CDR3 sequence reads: CATSAGGFTNEKLFF. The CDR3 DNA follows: TGTGCCACCAGCGCAGGGGGCTTTACTAATGAAAAACTGTTTTTT.

This chain's CDR3 is CASSQEAPGTSGGASYNEQFF. The CDR3 DNA reads TGCGCCAGCAGCCAAGAGGCACCCGGGACTAGCGGGGGGGCCTCCTACAATGAGCAGTTCTTC. The J gene is TRBJ2-1, the V gene TRBV4-1; the match to TRBD2 covers 16 bases. CDR1 is MGHRA and CDR2 is YSYEKL in the germline V gene. This CDR3 comprises 21 residues. The V and J ends lost 0 bases and 0 bases, in that order; junction bases with no gene match: 8.

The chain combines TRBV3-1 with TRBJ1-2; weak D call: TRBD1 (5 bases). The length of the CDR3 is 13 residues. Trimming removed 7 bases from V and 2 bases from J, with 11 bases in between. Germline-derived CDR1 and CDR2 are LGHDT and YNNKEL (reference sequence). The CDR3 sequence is CASNGGSNYGYTF. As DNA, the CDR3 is TGTGCCAGCAATGGGGGGAGCAACTATGGCTACACCTTC.